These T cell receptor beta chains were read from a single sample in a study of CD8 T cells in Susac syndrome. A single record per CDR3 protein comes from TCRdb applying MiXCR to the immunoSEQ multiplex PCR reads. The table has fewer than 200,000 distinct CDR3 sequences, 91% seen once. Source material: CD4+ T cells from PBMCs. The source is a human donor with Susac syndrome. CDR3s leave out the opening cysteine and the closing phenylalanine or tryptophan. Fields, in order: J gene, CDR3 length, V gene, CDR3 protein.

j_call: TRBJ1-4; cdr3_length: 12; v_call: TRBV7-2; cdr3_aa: ASSLDRGREKLF
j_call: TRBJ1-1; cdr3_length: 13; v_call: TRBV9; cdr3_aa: ASSVLGTVNTEAF
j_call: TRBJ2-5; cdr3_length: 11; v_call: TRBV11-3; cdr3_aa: ASSIGQQETQY
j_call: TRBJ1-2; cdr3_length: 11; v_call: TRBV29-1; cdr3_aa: SVDRVPNYGYT
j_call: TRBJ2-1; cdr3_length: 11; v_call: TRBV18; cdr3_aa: ASSRDRTNEQF
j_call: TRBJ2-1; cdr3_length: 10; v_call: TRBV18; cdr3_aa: ASSPAWNEQF
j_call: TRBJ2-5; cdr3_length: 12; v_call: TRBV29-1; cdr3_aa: SAVTSGGRETQY
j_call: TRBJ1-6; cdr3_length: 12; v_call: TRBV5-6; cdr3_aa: ASTWTGSNSPLH
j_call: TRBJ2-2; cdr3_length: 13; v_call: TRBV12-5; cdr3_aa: ASGGTSGTTGELF
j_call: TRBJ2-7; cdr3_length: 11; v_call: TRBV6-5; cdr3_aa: ASSLQGRHEQY
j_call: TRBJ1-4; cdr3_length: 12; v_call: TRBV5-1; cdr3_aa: ASSRDSTNEKLF
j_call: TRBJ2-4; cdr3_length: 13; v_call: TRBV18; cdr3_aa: ASSRTGIAENIQY
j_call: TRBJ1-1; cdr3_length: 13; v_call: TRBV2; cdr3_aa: ASSDHRGIGTEAF
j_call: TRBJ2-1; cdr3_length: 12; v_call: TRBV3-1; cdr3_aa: ASSQDPWGNEQF
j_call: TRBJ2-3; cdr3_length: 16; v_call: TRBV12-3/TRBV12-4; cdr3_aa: ASSFGTSGGITTDTQY
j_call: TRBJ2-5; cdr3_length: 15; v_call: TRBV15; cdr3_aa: ATSRGWTSGSQETQY
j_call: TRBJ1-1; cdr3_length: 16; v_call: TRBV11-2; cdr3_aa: ASSPLGGGRTSNTEAF
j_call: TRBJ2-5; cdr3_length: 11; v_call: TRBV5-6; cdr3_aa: ASSKDRQETQY
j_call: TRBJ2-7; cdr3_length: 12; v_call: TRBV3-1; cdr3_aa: ASSQAGRSDEQY
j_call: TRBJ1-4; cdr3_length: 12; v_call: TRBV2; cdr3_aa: ASSEQGTNEKLF
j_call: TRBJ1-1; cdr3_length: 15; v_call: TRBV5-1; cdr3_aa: ASSLTLPLRVNTEAF
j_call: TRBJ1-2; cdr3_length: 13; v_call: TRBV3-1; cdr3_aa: ASSQVKGVGYGYT
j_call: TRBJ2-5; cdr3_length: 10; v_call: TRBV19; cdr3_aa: ASSEGRETQY
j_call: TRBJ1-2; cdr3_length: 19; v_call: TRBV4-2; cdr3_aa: ASSQEDKVPGQRRANYGYT
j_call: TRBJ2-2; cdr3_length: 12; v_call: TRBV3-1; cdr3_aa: ASKAEQNTGELF
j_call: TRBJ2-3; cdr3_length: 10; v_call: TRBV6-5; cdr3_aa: ASMGSTDTQY
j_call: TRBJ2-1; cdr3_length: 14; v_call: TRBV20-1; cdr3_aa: SARAGGSGSYNEQF
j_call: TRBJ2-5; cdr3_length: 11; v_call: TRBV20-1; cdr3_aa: SARREKVKTQY
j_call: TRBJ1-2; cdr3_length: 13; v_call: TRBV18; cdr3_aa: ASSPIPRGPHGYT
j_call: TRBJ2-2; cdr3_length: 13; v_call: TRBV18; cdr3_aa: ASSPVWGVTGELF
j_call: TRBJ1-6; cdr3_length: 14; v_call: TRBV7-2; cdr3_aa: ASSFRRHRENSPLH
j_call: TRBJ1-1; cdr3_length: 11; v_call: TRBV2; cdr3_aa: ASAVQVFLEAF
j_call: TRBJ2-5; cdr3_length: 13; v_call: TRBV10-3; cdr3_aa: AISENVGSQETQY
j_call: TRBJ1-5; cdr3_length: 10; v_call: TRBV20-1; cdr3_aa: SAYQGHQPQH
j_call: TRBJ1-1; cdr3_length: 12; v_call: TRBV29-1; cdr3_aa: SVTTGTGNTEAF
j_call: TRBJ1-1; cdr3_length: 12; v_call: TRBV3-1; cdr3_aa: ASSQAIRNTEAF
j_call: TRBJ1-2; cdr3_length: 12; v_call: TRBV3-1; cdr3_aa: ASSPTGSNYGYT
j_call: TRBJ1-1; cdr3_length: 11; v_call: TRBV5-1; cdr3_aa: ASTFMDGTEAF
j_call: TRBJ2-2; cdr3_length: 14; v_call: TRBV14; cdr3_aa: ASSPGLAGGKRELF
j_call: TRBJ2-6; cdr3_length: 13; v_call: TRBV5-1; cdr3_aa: ASSWTGSGANVLT
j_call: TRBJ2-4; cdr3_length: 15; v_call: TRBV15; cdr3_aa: ATSSPAGRRAKNIQY
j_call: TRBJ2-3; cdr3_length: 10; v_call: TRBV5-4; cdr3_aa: ASSSIADTQY
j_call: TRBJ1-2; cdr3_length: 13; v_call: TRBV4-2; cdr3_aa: ASSQEDRGLEGYT
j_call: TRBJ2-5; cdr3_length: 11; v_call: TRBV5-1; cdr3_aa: ASSNPSSETQY
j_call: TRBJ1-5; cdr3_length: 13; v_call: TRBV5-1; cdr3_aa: ASSSGQGDNQPQH
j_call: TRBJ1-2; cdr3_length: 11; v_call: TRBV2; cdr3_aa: ASSEDSYGRRT
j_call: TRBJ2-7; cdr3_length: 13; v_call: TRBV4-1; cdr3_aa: ASSQVGGRTNEQY
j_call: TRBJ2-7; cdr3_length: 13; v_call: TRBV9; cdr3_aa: ASSVLGGSSYEQY
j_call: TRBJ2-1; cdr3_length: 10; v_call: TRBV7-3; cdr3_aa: ASSPYGGEQF
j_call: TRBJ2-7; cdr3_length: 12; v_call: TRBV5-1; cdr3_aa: ASSLAKSEHEQY
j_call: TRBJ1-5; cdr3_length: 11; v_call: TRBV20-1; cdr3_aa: SARGNSNQPQH
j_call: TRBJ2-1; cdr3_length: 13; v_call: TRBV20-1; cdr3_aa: SARLAGGSYNEQF
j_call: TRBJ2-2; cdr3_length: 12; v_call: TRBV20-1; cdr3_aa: SAGGQGATGELF
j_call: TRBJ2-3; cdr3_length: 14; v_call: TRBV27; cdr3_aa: ASSSGRGVRTDTQY
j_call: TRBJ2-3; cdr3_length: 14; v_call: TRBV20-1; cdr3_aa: SARGTSGRAADTQY